What follows are 10 T cell receptor beta chains derived from one specimen sequenced in a study of OX40 agonist ivuxolimab in advanced cancers. Method: immunoSEQ multiplex PCR; TCRdb's copy keeps in-frame clones and lacks some. The sample records about 60,000 clones, 91% being singletons. Sequencing was performed on CD4+ or CD8+ T cells sorted from blood, taken in a trial of the OX40 agonist ivuxolimab. The receptor set was obtained from an adult with an advanced solid tumor such as melanoma, head and neck, liver or kidney cancer.

The chain uses TRBV18 and TRBJ1-5, with TRBD1 matching 7 bases. This CDR3 is 17 amino acids long. V lost 6 bases and J lost 2; bases outside the gene matches: 13. Germline CDR1 reads KGHSH; CDR2 reads LQKENI. The CDR3 here is CASSRGVIQGGNQPQHF. The CDR3, as DNA: TGTGCCAGCTCCAGGGGGGTAATACAGGGAGGCAATCAGCCCCAGCATTTT. The whole variable domain, filled in from reference TRBV18 and TRBJ1-5, reads NAGVMQNPRHLVRRRGQEARLRCSPMKGHSHVYWYRQLPEEGLKFMVYLQKENIIDESGMPKERFSAEFPKEGPSILRIQQVVRGDSAAYFCASSRGVIQGGNQPQHFGDGTRLSIL.

The V gene is TRBV9, the J gene TRBJ1-2; unclear D gene. The V and J ends lost 3 bases and 8 bases respectively, with 14 bases between them. Germline CDR1 and CDR2: SGDLS and YYNGEE. This CDR3 region has 13 residues. The CDR3 reads CASSEGGALGYTF. The CDR3 DNA sequence: TGTGCCAGCAGCGAGGGCGGAGCTTTGGGCTACACCTTC. Looking up the rest from reference TRBV9 and TRBJ1-2 gives the full variable domain: DSGVTQTPKHLITATGQRVTLRCSPRSGDLSVYWYQQSLDQGLQFLIQYYNGEERAKGNILERFSAQQFPDLHSELNLSSLELGDSALYFCASSEGGALGYTFGSGTRLTVV.

The chain carries TRBV6-5 and TRBJ1-5, with D hard to call. This CDR3 is built from 15 residues. With 0 bases removed from V and 5 bases from J, the gap between germline ends came to 11 bases. Germline CDR1 reads MNHEY; CDR2 reads SVGAGI. Here the CDR3 reads CASSYSSSPDQPQHF. CDR3 in DNA: TGTGCCAGCAGTTACTCGAGCAGCCCAGATCAGCCCCAGCATTTT.

V gene TRBV6-5 combines with J gene TRBJ2-5; TRBD2 agrees at 7 bases. The J call could be wrong; TRBJ2-7 is a better fit for the DNA end. Germline assignment: CDR1 MNHEY and CDR2 SVGAGI. This CDR3 is 15 amino acids long. The CDR3 DNA sequence: TGTGCCAGCAGTTACTCGCGGGAGCCAGTTTACGAGCAGTACTTC. Protein product: CASSYSREPVYEQYF.

The CDR3: CASNLGGQGTDTQYF. In nucleotides, the CDR3 is TGTGCCAGCAACTTGGGGGGACAGGGGACAGATACGCAGTATTTT. The chain has TRBV28 and TRBJ2-3, with 10 bases aligning to TRBD1. The CDR3 has 15 amino acids. CDR1 and CDR2 (germline): MDHEN, SYDVKM. Trimming cost V 7 bases and J 3 bases; bases outside gene matches: 7.

The genes are TRBV30 and TRBJ1-1; D is perhaps TRBD1 (6 bases). Trimming removed 0 bases from V and 11 bases from J, with 25 bases in between. The CDR3 runs to 16 residues. Per germline, CDR1 GTSNPN and CDR2 SVGIG (reference sequence). CDR3 DNA: TGTGCCTGGAGTGTACGTCGGGGGTGGGACACCGGTGGGGCTTTCTTT. This encodes CAWSVRRGWDTGGAFF.

The chain links TRBV7-3 to TRBJ2-1, with TRBD1 as a possible D gene (5 bases). The CDR3 is 15 residues long. V lost 3 bases, J lost 0 bases, and 9 bases lay in between. CDR1 is SGHTA, CDR2 FQGTGA, per germline. The DNA for the CDR3 is TGTGCCAGCAGCTTCGACAGTTCCTCCTACAATGAGCAGTTCTTC. This gives the protein CASSFDSSSYNEQFF.

The rearrangement uses TRBV2 and TRBJ2-7; 7 bases fit TRBD2. This CDR3 has 15 residues. CDR1 is SNHLY, CDR2 FYNNEI, per germline. The ends lost 6 bases at V and 4 bases at J; junction bases unmatched: 12. As DNA, the CDR3 is TGTGCCAGCAGGCAACTAGCGCAATCGTATTACGAGCAGTACTTC. This encodes CASRQLAQSYYEQYF.

The V call is TRBV28, the J call TRBJ1-5; possibly TRBD1 for D (6 bases). V lost 5 bases and J lost 2, with 13 bases in between. From germline, CDR1 is MDHEN and CDR2 SYDVKM. The CDR3 runs to 15 residues. This CDR3 is CASSRLQGGNQPQHF. CDR3 DNA sequence: TGTGCCAGCAGTCGCCTACAGGGCGGCAATCAGCCCCAGCATTTT.

J is TRBJ1-2 and V is TRBV28; 8 bases are shared with TRBD1. The CDR3 extends over 14 amino acids. The germline gives CDR1 MDHEN, CDR2 SYDVKM. V shed 3 bases and J 4 bases; nucleotides not matched to a gene: 4. For the CDR3, the DNA is TGTGCCAGCAGTTTGGACAGGGACACCTATGGCTACACCTTC. Translating gives CASSLDRDTYGYTF.